This is a list of T cell receptor beta chains from one sample in a study of blood T cell repertoires in COVID-19. The assay was immunoSEQ multiplex PCR, and TCRdb's table has in-frame clones only and misses some. The repertoire includes tens of thousands of clones, about nine tenths of them detected once, and approximately 2.5% sits in the top ten. The sequenced sample was peripheral blood. The receptors originated from a human donor in a cohort sampled during active COVID-19. Each CDR3 is given with its conserved first and last residue. A D gene is named only where the DNA matches it firmly. Size tells how often a clone was seen (once, few, many) or the class of an expanded clone, and some rows leave it out.

d_call j_call v_call clone_size cdr3_aa cdr3_nt
TRBD2 TRBJ2-5 TRBV19 once CASRAGLAGPETQYF TGTGCCAGTAGAGCGGGACTAGCGGGCCCAGAGACCCAGTACTTC
. TRBJ2-5 TRBV5-1 . CASSSRGPREGETQYF TGCGCCAGCAGCTCCAGGGGGCCAAGGGAGGGAGAGACCCAGTACTTC
TRBD2 TRBJ2-3 TRBV9 . CASSVGGLAGGPNTQYF TGTGCCAGCAGCGTAGGAGGACTAGCGGGGGGGCCAAATACGCAGTATTTT
TRBD2 TRBJ2-5 TRBV19 . CASSIVRVAGDRETQYF TGTGCCAGTAGTATAGTTCGGGTAGCGGGGGACCGAGAGACCCAGTACTTC
. TRBJ1-5 TRBV7-2 . CASSEGLYSNQPQHF TGTGCCAGCAGCGAGGGCCTCTATAGCAATCAGCCCCAGCATTTT
TRBD2 TRBJ2-1 TRBV20-1 once CSASNRQARVRREENEQFF TGCAGTGCTAGTAATCGACAGGCGCGAGTCCGGCGGGAGGAAAATGAGCAGTTCTTC
TRBD2 TRBJ2-7 TRBV5-1 . CASSLTLAGGAYEQYF TGCGCCAGCAGCCTTACCTTAGCGGGAGGAGCCTACGAGCAGTACTTC
. TRBJ2-4 TRBV9 . CASSLDGGSSKNIQYF TGTGCCAGCAGCCTAGATGGGGGCTCGTCCAAAAACATTCAGTACTTC
. TRBJ2-5 TRBV15 . CATSSRGYQETQYF TGTGCCACCAGCAGCCGGGGGTACCAAGAGACCCAGTACTTC
. TRBJ1-2 TRBV15 . CATSRGLSRSANYGYTF TGTGCCACCAGCAGAGGACTATCCAGGTCCGCTAACTATGGCTACACCTTC
TRBD1 TRBJ1-3 TRBV18 . CASSPGTGGNTIYF TGTGCCAGCTCACCTGGGACAGGGGGAAACACCATATATTTT
. TRBJ2-1 TRBV19 . CASNPGSSYNEQFF TGTGCCAGTAATCCCGGGAGCTCCTACAATGAGCAGTTCTTC
. TRBJ1-2 TRBV7-9 . CASSSRQAHDGYGYTF TGTGCCAGCAGTTCACGGCAGGCCCACGACGGCTATGGCTACACCTTC
TRBD1 TRBJ1-5 TRBV24-1 . CATSDLPGQGPYSNQPQHF TGTGCCACCAGTGACTTGCCGGGACAGGGACCTTATAGCAATCAGCCCCAGCATTTT
TRBD1 TRBJ2-2 TRBV18 . CASSRDSTGELFF TGTGCCAGCTCAAGGGACAGCACCGGGGAGCTGTTTTTT
TRBD1 TRBJ2-1 TRBV9 . CASSVGQGADEQFF TGTGCCAGCAGCGTAGGACAGGGGGCCGATGAGCAGTTCTTC